The next 26 T cell receptor beta chains were all read from a single sample in a study of cytomegalovirus exposure and HLA in healthy donors. Some clones are missing from TCRdb's copy, which holds only in-frame ones; the method was immunoSEQ multiplex PCR. This table holds 300,000 to 400,000 clones, 88% found once. The sequenced sample consisted of PBMCs. The receptors originated from a man aged 25 to 40 in good health and CMV-seronegative.

This clone was seen a single time. Other DNA sequences in the sample encode the same CDR3. The chain employs TRBV6-5 and TRBJ1-5; maybe TRBD1 (6 bases). V gave up 5 bases and J gave up 6 bases, with 11 bases separating them. Germline CDR1 and CDR2: MNHEY and SVGAGI. The CDR3 sequence is 13 residues long. CDR3 sequence reads: CASSRGGGQPQHF. CDR3 bases: TGTGCCAGCAGTCGAGGGGGGGGTCAGCCCCAGCATTTT.

This sequence joins TRBV2 and TRBJ2-1; the match to TRBD2 covers 10 bases. CDR3 length: 13 amino acids. The V segment lost 7 bases and the J segment 10 bases; nucleotides outside the gene matches: 7. Germline CDR1 and CDR2: SNHLY and FYNNEI. The CDR3 spells CASMPAGGQEQFF. CDR3 nucleotide sequence: TGTGCCAGCATGCCAGCGGGGGGGCAGGAGCAGTTCTTC. Looking up the rest from reference TRBV2 and TRBJ2-1 gives the full variable domain: EPEVTQTPSHQVTQMGQEVILRCVPISNHLYFYWYRQILGQKVEFLVSFYNNEISEKSEIFDDQFSVERPDGSNFTLKIRSTKLEDSAMYFCASMPAGGQEQFFGPGTRLTVL.

The genes are TRBV7-9 and TRBJ1-1; unclear D gene. Germline assignment: CDR1 SEHNR and CDR2 FQNEAQ (reference sequence). The CDR3 runs 13 residues. The ends were cut back, 3 bases at V and 0 bases at J, with 5 bases in the middle. CDR3 DNA: TGTGCCAGCAGCTTCGAGATGAACACTGAAGCTTTCTTT. As protein: CASSFEMNTEAFF.

The chain joins TRBV23-1 to TRBJ1-6; D not certain. TRBV23-1 is sorted into the ORF group, with uncertain function. CDR3 length equals 15 residues. Trimming shortened V by 3 bases and J by 2 bases, and 8 bases separated the two germline ends. The CDR3: CASSQGDPYNSPLHF. CDR3 nucleotides: TGCGCCAGCAGTCAGGGCGATCCCTATAATTCACCCCTCCACTTT.

A single count supports this clone. The chain employs TRBV6-5 and TRBJ1-5, with D hard to call. The V gene's germline CDR1 is MNHEY and CDR2 SVGAGI. The V and J ends lost 5 bases and 0 bases respectively, with 11 bases between them. The CDR3 spans 15 residues. Here the CDR3 DNA reads TGTGCCAGCAGTCCAGGCGTATTTAGCAATCAGCCCCAGCATTTT. Encoded protein: CASSPGVFSNQPQHF.

The gene calls are TRBV2 and TRBJ2-1, with 13 bases fitting TRBD2. V lost 8 bases and J lost 5; bases outside the gene matches: 3. Germline CDR1 is SNHLY and CDR2 is FYNNEI. This CDR3 spans 14 amino acids. The CDR3 spells CASQGLAGDNEQFF. The CDR3 nucleotides read TGTGCCAGCCAAGGACTAGCGGGGGACAATGAGCAGTTCTTC.

V is TRBV5-5 and J is TRBJ2-5; D is possibly TRBD1 (6 bases). The CDR3 consists of 14 residues. Germline loops: CDR1 SGHKS, CDR2 YYEKEE (reference sequence). V was clipped by 2 bases and J by 4 bases, with 12 bases between them. CDR3 bases: TGTGCCAGCAGCTTACAGGACAGTGCAGAGACCCAGTACTTC. Translated, it gives CASSLQDSAETQYF.

The chain uses TRBV10-3 and TRBJ2-7; a weak D match, TRBD1 (5 bases). The germline V gene has CDR1 ENHRY and CDR2 SYGVKD. The V gene lost 10 bases and the J gene lost 3 bases, with 13 bases spanning the gap. The CDR3 has 12 residues. The CDR3 protein is CASRQGFYEQYF. CDR3 nucleotide sequence: TGTGCCAGTAGGCAGGGATTCTACGAGCAGTACTTC.

The V gene is TRBV2, the J gene TRBJ2-7; 9 bases match TRBD2. This CDR3 region has 14 residues. J was trimmed by 2 bases and V by 2 bases; bases with no gene match: 1. Germline CDR1 SNHLY, CDR2 FYNNEI. In nucleotides, the CDR3 is TGTGCCAGCAGTGAACCTAGCGGGGCCTACGAGCAGTACTTC. Translated: CASSEPSGAYEQYF. The complete variable domain, with remaining parts taken from reference TRBV2 and TRBJ2-7, reads EPEVTQTPSHQVTQMGQEVILRCVPISNHLYFYWYRQILGQKVEFLVSFYNNEISEKSEIFDDQFSVERPDGSNFTLKIRSTKLEDSAMYFCASSEPSGAYEQYFGPGTRLTVT.

This rearrangement joins TRBV7-9 to TRBJ1-1; D remains ambiguous. The CDR3 has 15 amino acids. The V gene's germline CDR1 is SEHNR and CDR2 FQNEAQ (reference sequence). V shed 1 base and J shed 5 bases, with 14 bases lying between them. The CDR3 protein is CASSLDVGRSTEAFF. The CDR3 nucleotides are TGTGCCAGCAGCTTAGATGTTGGTCGGAGTACTGAAGCTTTCTTT. The whole variable domain, remainder taken from reference TRBV7-9 and TRBJ1-1, is DTGVSQNPRHKITKRGQNVTFRCDPISEHNRLYWYRQTLGQGPEFLTYFQNEAQLEKSRLLSDRFSAERPKGSFSTLEIQRTEQGDSAMYLCASSLDVGRSTEAFFGQGTRLTVV.

This clone appeared a few times. The chain is built from TRBV19 and TRBJ2-7; 13 nucleotides match TRBD2. V lost 1 base and J lost 7; bases outside the gene matches: 10. This CDR3 is 17 amino acids long. The germline CDR1 and CDR2 sequences are LNHDA and SQIVND (reference sequence). The CDR3 reads CASSIGTSGGADMEQYF. Written as DNA, the CDR3 is TGTGCCAGTAGTATAGGAACTAGCGGGGGGGCTGACATGGAGCAGTACTTC.

The chain couples TRBV2 to TRBJ2-7; D ambiguous. CDR1 is SNHLY and CDR2 is FYNNEI in the germline V gene. There are 12 residues in the CDR3. Trimming removed 2 bases at V and 4 bases at J, with 6 bases between. The CDR3 region has the DNA TGTGCCAGCAGTGAACACCTATACGAGCAGTACTTC. This gives the protein CASSEHLYEQYF.

This clone has more than one count but fewer than ten. V and J are TRBV18 and TRBJ2-7; D call uncertain. The CDR3 runs to 13 residues. Trimming pared 4 bases from V and 6 bases from J, leaving 13 bases between. Germline CDR1 and CDR2: KGHSH and LQKENI. The CDR3 coding sequence is TGTGCCAGCTCACTTCCCGCGGCCACCGAGCAGTACTTC. It is translated as CASSLPAATEQYF.

The chain uses TRBV5-1 and TRBJ2-5; 9 bases are a match to TRBD1. The CDR3 loop spans 15 amino acids. Germline CDR1 reads SGHRS; CDR2 reads YFSETQ. J lost 0 bases, V lost 4 bases, and 4 bases had no gene match. The CDR3 spells CASSMGDRDQETQYF. In DNA form, the CDR3 reads TGCGCCAGCAGCATGGGGGACAGGGACCAAGAGACCCAGTACTTC.

This clone turned up a few times. V gene TRBV10-1 combines with J gene TRBJ2-7, with 7 nucleotides matching TRBD1. CDR1 WNHNN and CDR2 SYGVQD come from the germline V gene (reference sequence). Germline trimming cut 5 bases from V and 5 bases from J; bases unmatched to any gene: 6. The CDR3 length is 13 residues. Here the CDR3 reads CASSRQGIHEQYF. In nucleotides, the CDR3 is TGCGCCAGCAGTAGACAGGGAATCCACGAGCAGTACTTC.

This sequence joins TRBV5-4 and TRBJ1-2; perhaps TRBD1 as D (5 bases). The CDR3 has 14 amino acids. CDR1 and CDR2 (germline): SGHNT, YYREEE (reference sequence). V was cut by 6 bases and J by 1 base, with 13 bases left in between. In nucleotides, the CDR3 is TGTGCCAGCAAAAGGACATTCAATAACTATGGCTACACCTTC. Translated: CASKRTFNNYGYTF. Full variable domain (rest looked up from reference TRBV5-4 and TRBJ1-2): ETGVTQSPTHLIKTRGQQVTLRCSSQSGHNTVSWYQQALGQGPQFIFQYYREEENGRGNFPPRFSGLQFPNYSSELNVNALELDDSALYLCASKRTFNNYGYTFGSGTRLTVV.

The genes are TRBV6-1 and TRBJ1-6; 9 nucleotides match TRBD1. The CDR3 loop spans 16 amino acids. CDR1 MNHNS and CDR2 SASEGT come from the germline V gene. J lost 7 bases, V lost 3 bases, and 7 bases had no gene match. Here the CDR3 reads CASSEGTGSTNSPLHF. The CDR3 DNA reads as TGTGCCAGCAGTGAGGGGACAGGGTCGACCAATTCACCCCTCCACTTT.

The V and J genes are TRBV7-2 and TRBJ2-7; 8 bases line up with TRBD1. The ends lost 5 bases at V and 7 bases at J; junction bases unmatched: 10. From germline, CDR1 is SGHTA and CDR2 FQGNSA. The CDR3 is 14 amino acids. For the CDR3, the DNA is TGTGCCAGCAGCACCCGGACAGGGAATGGGGAGCAGTACTTC. It is translated as CASSTRTGNGEQYF.

This chain links TRBV23-1 with TRBJ2-7; 12 positions match TRBD1. TRBV23-1 counts as an open reading frame of uncertain function. The CDR3 has 14 amino acids. V shed 6 bases and J 3 bases; nucleotides not matched to a gene: 3. The CDR3 is CASRRDRGLYEQYF. The DNA for the CDR3 is TGCGCCAGCAGGCGGGACAGGGGGCTCTACGAGCAGTACTTC.

V and J are TRBV7-2 and TRBJ2-1; TRBD2 is a possible D gene (5 bases). The V end lost 2 bases, the J end lost 9 bases, and 11 bases lay between the germline ends. Germline loops: CDR1 SGHTA, CDR2 FQGNSA. This CDR3 region has 13 residues. CDR3 DNA: TGTGCCAGCAGCTTAACCCTAGCTAGTGAGCAGTTCTTC. It yields the protein CASSLTLASEQFF.

This clone has only one observation. This rearrangement joins TRBV5-5 to TRBJ2-7, with TRBD2 matching over 8 bases. CDR1 and CDR2 from the germline V gene are SGHKS and YYEKEE (reference sequence). The CDR3 contains 15 residues. Unmatched junction bases numbered 6, after V lost 0 bases and J lost 4 bases. CDR3 region: CASSLAGTRAYEQYF. Here the CDR3 DNA reads TGTGCCAGCAGCTTGGCCGGGACTAGAGCGTACGAGCAGTACTTC.

The rearrangement joins TRBV28 to TRBJ1-2; TRBD1 is a possible D gene (5 bases). The length of the CDR3 is 16 residues. CDR1 MDHEN and CDR2 SYDVKM come from the germline V gene. The V gene lost 2 bases and the J gene lost 2 bases, with 15 bases spanning the gap. The CDR3 DNA is TGTGCCAGCAGTTTAGCGCGCGGGGGTGCCAACTATGGCTACACCTTC. Its translation: CASSLARGGANYGYTF.

J is TRBJ1-5 and V is TRBV19; TRBD1 might be the D (6 bases). Germline V gene lookup returns CDR1 LNHDA and CDR2 SQIVND (reference sequence). Trimming removed 0 bases from V and 6 bases from J, with 18 bases in between. The CDR3 consists of 17 residues. The CDR3 loop reads CASSIDHWDKLGQPQHF. CDR3 DNA: TGTGCCAGTAGTATAGATCACTGGGACAAGTTAGGTCAGCCCCAGCATTTT.

The chain uses TRBV4-1 and TRBJ1-5; D possibly corresponds to TRBD1 (5 bases). This CDR3 has 15 amino acids. Trimming cost V 6 bases and J 0 bases, with 12 bases left between them. Germline CDR1 is MGHRA and CDR2 is YSYEKL. The CDR3 spells CASSRGGFSNQPQHF. DNA for the CDR3: TGCGCCAGCAGTCGGGGGGGATTTAGCAATCAGCCCCAGCATTTT.

The J gene is TRBJ1-1, the V gene TRBV18; TRBD1 matches at 7 bases. Germline assignment: CDR1 KGHSH and CDR2 LQKENI. With 1 base clipped from V and 5 bases from J, the junction kept 4 bases outside the gene matches. The CDR3 spans 14 residues. CDR3 DNA: TGTGCCAGCTCACCACAGACAGGGATGACTGAAGCTTTCTTT. Protein: CASSPQTGMTEAFF.

This clone was counted between two and nine times. This rearrangement joins TRBV11-2 to TRBJ2-7, with D possibly being TRBD1 (6 bases). The length of the CDR3 is 13 residues. Deletions cut 6 bases from V and 2 bases from J, with 11 bases between. Germline V gene data show CDR1 as SGHAT and CDR2 as FQNNGV. The DNA of the CDR3 is TGTGCCAGCAGAAGGACAGAAGCCTACGAGCAGTACTTC. Protein: CASRRTEAYEQYF.